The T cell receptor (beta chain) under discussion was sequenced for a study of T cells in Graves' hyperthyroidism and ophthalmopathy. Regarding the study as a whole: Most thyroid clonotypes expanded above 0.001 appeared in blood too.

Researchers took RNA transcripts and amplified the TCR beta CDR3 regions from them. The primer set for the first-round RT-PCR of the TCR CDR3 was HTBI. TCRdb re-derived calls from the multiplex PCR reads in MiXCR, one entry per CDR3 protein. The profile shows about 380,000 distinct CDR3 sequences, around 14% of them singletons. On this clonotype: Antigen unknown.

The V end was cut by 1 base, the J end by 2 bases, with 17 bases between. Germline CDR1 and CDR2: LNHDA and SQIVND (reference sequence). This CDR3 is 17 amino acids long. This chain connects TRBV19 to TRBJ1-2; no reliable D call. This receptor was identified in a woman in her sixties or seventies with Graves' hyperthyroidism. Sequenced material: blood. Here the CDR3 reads CASSIGWRVKQNYGYTF. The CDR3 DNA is TGTGCCAGTAGTATAGGGTGGAGGGTCAAGCAAAACTATGGCTACACCTTC.